This T cell receptor beta chain comes out of a study of human T cells and chemical hapten exposure. Study-level information: Minor pooled library volume differences mainly drove per-sample TCR yield variation.

Time point described: healthy volunteer bleed at 2 weeks. Unfractionated whole blood was the source from which total RNA was extracted. Germline loops: CDR1 SGHDN, CDR2 FVKESK. The CDR3 sequence is 16 residues long. V shed 0 bases, J shed 1 base, and the junction held 4 bases outside the gene matches. TCRdb processed the RACE reads anew with MiXCR; each CDR3 protein has one entry. Of 130,000 or so distinct CDR3 sequences detected, around 8.3% appear once; the ten largest clones hold 1.5% to 2%. Sequences were obtained from whole blood. The TCR originated in a male donor in good health. Some clones in this sample may be carry-over from other donors' samples. This chain connects TRBV14 to TRBJ2-7, with 9 bases lining up with TRBD2. Here the CDR3 DNA reads TGTGCCAGCAGCCAAGATGGACTAGCGCCTTCCTACGAGCAGTACTTC. Protein: CASSQDGLAPSYEQYF.